The TCR beta chain under discussion was sequenced for a study of patients and donors after allogeneic stem cell transplantation. Trimming shortened V by 4 bases and J by 5 bases, and 17 bases separated the two germline ends. Per germline, CDR1 SQVTM and CDR2 ANQGSEA. This CDR3 region has 15 residues. TCRdb passed the RT-PCR reads through MiXCR, listing each CDR3 protein once. The table lists about a million distinct CDR3 sequences, around 17% of them singletons. The sequence was obtained from a human donor who was either an allogeneic HSCT recipient or a stem cell or donor lymphocyte infusion donor (not recorded which). It is not recorded whose cells these are; they may come from a transplant donor. Specimen: blood, either unsorted or a sorted T cell fraction (not recorded which). V usage is TRBV29-1 and J usage is TRBJ2-2, with D possibly matching TRBD1 (5 bases). CDR3 region: CSVGGAGKFTGELFF. The DNA for the CDR3 is TGCAGCGTTGGTGGGGCAGGGAAGTTTACCGGGGAGCTGTTTTTT.